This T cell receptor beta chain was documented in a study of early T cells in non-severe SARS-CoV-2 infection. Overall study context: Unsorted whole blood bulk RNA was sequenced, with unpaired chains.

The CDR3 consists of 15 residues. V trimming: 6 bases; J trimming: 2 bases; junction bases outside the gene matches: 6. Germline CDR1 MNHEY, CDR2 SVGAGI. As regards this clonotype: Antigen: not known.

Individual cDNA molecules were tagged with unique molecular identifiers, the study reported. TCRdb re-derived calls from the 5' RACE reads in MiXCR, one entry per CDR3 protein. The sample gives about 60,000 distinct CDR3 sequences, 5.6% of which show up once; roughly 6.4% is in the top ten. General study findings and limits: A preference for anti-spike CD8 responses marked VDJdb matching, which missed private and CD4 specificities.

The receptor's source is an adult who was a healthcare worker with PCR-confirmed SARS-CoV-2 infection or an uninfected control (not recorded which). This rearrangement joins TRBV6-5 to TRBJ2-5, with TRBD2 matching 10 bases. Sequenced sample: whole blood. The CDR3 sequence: CASSPGLATQETQYF. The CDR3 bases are TGTGCCAGCAGCCCGGGACTAGCGACTCAAGAGACCCAGTACTTC.